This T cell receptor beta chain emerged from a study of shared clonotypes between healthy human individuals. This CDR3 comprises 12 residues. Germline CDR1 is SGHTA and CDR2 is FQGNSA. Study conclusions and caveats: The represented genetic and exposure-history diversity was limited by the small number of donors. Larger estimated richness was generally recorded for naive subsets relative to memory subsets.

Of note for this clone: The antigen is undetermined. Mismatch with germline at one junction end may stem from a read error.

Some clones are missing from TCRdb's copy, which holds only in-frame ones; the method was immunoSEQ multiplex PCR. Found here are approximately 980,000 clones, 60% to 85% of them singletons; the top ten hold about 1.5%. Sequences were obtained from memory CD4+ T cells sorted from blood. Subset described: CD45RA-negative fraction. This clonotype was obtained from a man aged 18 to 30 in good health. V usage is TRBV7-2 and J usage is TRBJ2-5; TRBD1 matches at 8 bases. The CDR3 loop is CASSRTPGQDNF. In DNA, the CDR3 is TGTGCCAGCAGCCGCACACCGGGACAGGACAACTTC.